This paragraph covers one T cell receptor beta chain sequence. Antigen: not known. The CDR3 runs to 15 residues. The germline CDR1 and CDR2 sequences are KGHDR and SFDVKD. Trimming took off 7 bases at V and 1 base at J, with 13 bases between the two ends. Genomic DNA served as template for TCR beta VDJ and CDR3 profiling. A single record per CDR3 protein comes from TCRdb applying MiXCR to the reads. Altogether 95,000 to 120,000 distinct CDR3 sequences are present, 51% being singletons, with the ten largest covering about a third. This sample is drawn from a study of CD8+CD57+ T cells in acquired aplastic anemia. Across the whole study: Yields of DNA that came from sorted CD4+ and CD8+ cells averaged about 3.4 ug. An average of approximately 11 million reads for CD4+ cells was obtained from healthy donors.

Study results and limitations: Patients and controls had CD8+ Simpson's diversity values that were not significantly distinct. The number of CD8+ CDR3 sequences shared by patients and controls was roughly 30.

Sequenced sample: sorted CD4+, CD8+, or CD8+CD57+ T cells (not recorded which) from PBMCs. V is TRBV24-1 and J is TRBJ1-5; tentatively, D is TRBD1 (6 bases). This sequence was found in a human donor in good health, serving as a control. The CDR3 here is CATSHRVRSNQPQHF. CDR3 in DNA: TGTGCCACCAGCCACAGGGTACGGAGCAATCAGCCCCAGCATTTT.